This T cell receptor beta chain was profiled in a study of shared clonotypes between healthy human individuals (dated by TCRdb to 2018 to 2020). The study in broad terms: The cohort included three men and a couple of women between 18 and 49 years of age. The study deeply sequenced blood TCR repertoires of about 5 healthy adults to estimate repertoire size and the extent of clonotype sharing between individuals. Between about 0.8 and 9 billion PBMCs per donor were obtained by leukapheresis. To increase sequencing depth and limit assay-specific biases, different laboratories used diverse techniques to prepare libraries and sequence TCR repertoires. Points the paper makes about the study in general: Sampling was restricted to blood, and TCR repertoires in tissues likely differ from the TCR repertoires found in blood. Because the study included only a small number of donors, the genetic and exposure-history diversity represented was limited. Based on pairwise subsampling, the degree of clonotype sharing among donors was expected to be affected by sequencing depth.

TCR CDR3 regions were amplified from genomic DNA by multiplex PCR using the deep immunoSEQ assay. Extracted genomic DNA from each cell subset was distributed evenly across all wells of several immunoSEQ 96-well plates, and each plate was treated as a replicate. Each replicate PCR for unsorted PBMC received approximately 300 ng genomic DNA, equal to tens of thousands of T cell genomes. Genomic DNA from unsorted PBMC was sequenced over ten immunoSEQ deep assay plates. Purified libraries were quantified with a Qubit 3.0 fluorometer, sized on a Bioanalyzer 2100, and re-quantified with the KAPA Library Quantification kit. Each immunoSEQ 96-well plate was sequenced on its own single-read 150-cycle Illumina NextSeq 550 flow cell. Regarding the original processing steps: Because only junctional sequences without quality scores were contained in the immunoSEQ output, filtering matching that applied to full-length reads could not be performed. Sequences were annotated with PyIR, a Python wrapper for IgBLAST v1.9, using IMGT germline references to assign V/J genes and CDR3. Reads with weak V/J assignments (E-value above 1e-6), missing CDR3, stop codons, out-of-frame junctions, or ambiguous translated residues were removed. V3J clonotypes were defined as sequences sharing an identical inferred V gene, J gene, and CDR3 amino acid sequence. To compute the percentage overlap between repertoires, the number of shared unique clonotypes was divided by the size of the smaller repertoire. Three approaches were used to assess repertoire richness: RTK rarefaction, the Chao1 estimator, and Recon v2.1 estimates of unobserved clonotypes. TCRdb's version of the immuneACCESS table is confined to in-frame rearrangements and falls short of the full clone set. An unresolved V gene accounts for under half of the shortfall where checked; the remainder is of unknown origin. V and J calls plus clone size are reproduced from that table; the DNA served to infer D and trimming. The sample table holds hundreds of thousands of clones, of which 70% to 80% were seen once. Over 10% of the sample goes to the ten largest clones.

The CDR3 starts with the cysteine, ends with the phenylalanine, and has 14 residues. Only the CDR3 DNA stays, 42 bases, in frame from base 1. The germline V gene (reference sequence) supplies CDR1 MNHNY and CDR2 SVGAGI. V lost 1 base and J lost 15 bases, and the count of bases not matched to a germline gene is 10. Donors were healthy HIV-negative adults with no recently reported acute infections or vaccinations. Every donor was a Caucasian adult living in Nashville, Tennessee, USA. For unsorted samples, tens of millions of PBMCs were counted and genomic DNA was extracted with the QIAamp DNA Blood Mini kit. After blood collection by leukapheresis, PBMCs were isolated using Ficoll-Histopaque density gradient centrifugation and then cryopreserved in the vapor phase of liquid nitrogen. In regard to this clone: The antigen it binds to is not known. The sample holds no much larger clone one base away, and base qualities are not on file.

The material sequenced was PBMCs. This TCR was sampled from a woman in her thirties or forties in good health. Some clones in this sample may be carry-over from other donors' samples. The sequence joins TRBV6-6 to TRBJ2-1; the central 9 bases match TRBD2. The CDR3 reads as follows: CASSYFSPASGMFF. At the DNA level, the sequence is TGTGCCAGCAGTTACTTTTCCCCCGCTAGCGGGATGTTCTTC.